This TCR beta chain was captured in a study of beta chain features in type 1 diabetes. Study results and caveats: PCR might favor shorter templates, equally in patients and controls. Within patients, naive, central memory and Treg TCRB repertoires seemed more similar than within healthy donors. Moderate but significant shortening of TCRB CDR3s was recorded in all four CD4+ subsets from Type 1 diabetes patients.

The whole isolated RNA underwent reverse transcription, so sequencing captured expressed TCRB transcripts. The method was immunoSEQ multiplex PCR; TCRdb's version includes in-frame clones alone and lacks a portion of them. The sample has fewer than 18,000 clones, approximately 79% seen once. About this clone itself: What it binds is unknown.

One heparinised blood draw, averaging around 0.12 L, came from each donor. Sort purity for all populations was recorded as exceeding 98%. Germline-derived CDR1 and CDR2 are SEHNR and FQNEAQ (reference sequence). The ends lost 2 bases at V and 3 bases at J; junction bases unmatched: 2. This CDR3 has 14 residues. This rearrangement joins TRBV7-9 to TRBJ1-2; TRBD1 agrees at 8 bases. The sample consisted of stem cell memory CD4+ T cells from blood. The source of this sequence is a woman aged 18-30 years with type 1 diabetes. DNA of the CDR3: TGTGCCAGCAGCTTACAGGGGGCGGACTATGGCTACACCTTC. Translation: CASSLQGADYGYTF.